The rows below give T cell receptor beta chains drawn from one sample of a study of T-cell memory formation after mild COVID-19. TCRdb re-called the 5' RACE reads with MiXCR, one entry per CDR3 protein. Of approximately 390,000 distinct CDR3 sequences in the sample, 15% to 20% were seen once. Sequences were obtained from PBMCs or a T cell subset sorted from them (not recorded which). The source of these receptors is a young man who had mild COVID-19 (a few samples of this study predate the infection). Cell type and time point are not known. Each CDR3 is given with its conserved first and last residue. The order of the fields is CDR3 DNA, CDR3 protein, clone size, D gene, J gene, CDR3 length, V gene. The D gene is left open where the match is weak. Clone size appears in some rows only: once, few, many, or a class for an expanded clone.

TGCAGTGCAACGAGCGGGGGGGCCGCCTACGAGCAGTACTTC | CSATSGGAAYEQYF | many | TRBD2 | TRBJ2-7 | 14 | TRBV20-1
TGCAGCGTGTCCTCGGGTCGGGACAGAGGCTACAATGAGCAGTTCTTC | CSVSSGRDRGYNEQFF | few | TRBD1 | TRBJ2-1 | 16 | TRBV29-1
TGTGCCAGCAGTAATAACAGGGATTCCACTGAAGCTTTCTTT | CASSNNRDSTEAFF | . | . | TRBJ1-1 | 14 | TRBV11-1
TGCGCCAGCAGCTTGGAGGCAGGGCTGCACACTGAAGCTTTCTTT | CASSLEAGLHTEAFF | . | . | TRBJ1-1 | 15 | TRBV5-1
TGCGCCAGCAGCCAGGGGACGTTCTACAATGAGCAGTTCTTC | CASSQGTFYNEQFF | . | . | TRBJ2-1 | 14 | TRBV4-1
TGTGCCAGCAGTGGTTATGAGCGGGGATATGAGACCCAGTACTTC | CASSGYERGYETQYF | few | TRBD2 | TRBJ2-5 | 15 | TRBV6-5
TGCGCCAGCAGCTACTGGGGGGGCCAAGAGACCCAGTACTTC | CASSYWGGQETQYF | few | TRBD2 | TRBJ2-5 | 14 | TRBV5-1
TGTGCCAGCAGTTTTACGGGGGGCCAGAAGTATTTT | CASSFTGGQKYF | few | . | TRBJ2-3 | 12 | TRBV28
TGTGCCACCAGTGATTTCCCAAGGGGGGCGGTAGCCGGGGAGCTGTTTTTT | CATSDFPRGAVAGELFF | few | . | TRBJ2-2 | 17 | TRBV24-1
TGTGCCAGCAGCCAGCAAGGGTATCCTAGCACAGATACGCAGTATTTT | CASSQQGYPSTDTQYF | few | . | TRBJ2-3 | 16 | TRBV28
TGTGCCAGCAGTGGAGCGGGGGGGAAAAACATTCAGTACTTC | CASSGAGGKNIQYF | . | TRBD2 | TRBJ2-4 | 14 | TRBV6-1
TGCAGCGTCGCGGACAGGGAAGGCGGGGAGCTGTTTTTT | CSVADREGGELFF | many | TRBD1 | TRBJ2-2 | 13 | TRBV29-1
TGTGCCAGCAGCTTAGTCGGACAGGGTGTGAACACTGAAGCTTTCTTT | CASSLVGQGVNTEAFF | few | TRBD1 | TRBJ1-1 | 16 | TRBV7-9
TGCAGGGGAGGACTAGCGGTACAAGAGACCCAGTACTTC | CRGGLAVQETQYF | . | TRBD2 | TRBJ2-5 | 13 | TRBV20-1
TGCGCCAGCAGCATTGGACTAGCGGGGGTTACCTACAATGAGCAGTTCTTC | CASSIGLAGVTYNEQFF | . | TRBD2 | TRBJ2-1 | 17 | TRBV5-1
TGCGCCAGCAGCTCAGGGACAGGATTCGGTGAGACCCAGTACTTC | CASSSGTGFGETQYF | . | TRBD1 | TRBJ2-5 | 15 | TRBV5-1
TGTGCCATCAGTGAGCGCGGTAGGAGCATAACAGATACGCAGTATTTT | CAISERGRSITDTQYF | few | . | TRBJ2-3 | 16 | TRBV10-3
TGCAGCGTTCAGGGGGACAGGTCCTACGAGCAGTACTTC | CSVQGDRSYEQYF | . | TRBD1 | TRBJ2-7 | 13 | TRBV29-1
TGTGCCAGCAGTTTGTCAGGGCACGAGCAGTACTTC | CASSLSGHEQYF | few | . | TRBJ2-7 | 12 | TRBV12-3/TRBV12-4
TGCAGTGCTGGGGGGAGCCCCACAGATACGCAGTATTTT | CSAGGSPTDTQYF | . | . | TRBJ2-3 | 13 | TRBV20-1
TGCAGTGCTATCGACAGGGGAGGCGATGAAAAACTGTTTTTT | CSAIDRGGDEKLFF | few | TRBD1 | TRBJ1-4 | 14 | TRBV20-1
TGTGCCAGCAGTGCGGGGGCCAATCAGCCCCAGCATTTT | CASSAGANQPQHF | few | . | TRBJ1-5 | 13 | TRBV6-2/TRBV6-3
TGCGCCAGCAGCCAAGAATTGGGCGAGCAGTTCTTC | CASSQELGEQFF | few | . | TRBJ2-1 | 12 | TRBV4-1
TGTGCCAGCAGCAAGACAGGGGCGGGAGAGACCCAGTACTTC | CASSKTGAGETQYF | many | TRBD1 | TRBJ2-5 | 14 | TRBV9
TGTGCCAGCACTATCATAGGGCGTGGAGAGACCCAGTACTTC | CASTIIGRGETQYF | . | . | TRBJ2-5 | 14 | TRBV27
TGTGCCAGCAGCTTATTTCCCCCCCGGTTATATGGCTACACCTTC | CASSLFPPRLYGYTF | . | . | TRBJ1-2 | 15 | TRBV7-2
TGTGCCAGCAGCTCAACCCCACAGGGCCTCCCCCTCATGAACACTGAAGCTTTCTTT | CASSSTPQGLPLMNTEAFF | few | . | TRBJ1-1 | 19 | TRBV7-3
TGTGCCAGCAGTTACTGGGACAGGAGGGATGGCTACACCTTC | CASSYWDRRDGYTF | few | TRBD1 | TRBJ1-2 | 14 | TRBV6-6
TGTGCCAGTAGCCTCAACATTGGCGGGCAGCCCCAGCATTTT | CASSLNIGGQPQHF | . | . | TRBJ1-5 | 14 | TRBV19
TGTGCCAGCAGCCCCCGCGAGGGTAAGGGGCCCCAGCATTTT | CASSPREGKGPQHF | . | . | TRBJ1-5 | 14 | TRBV7-8
TGTGCCAGCAGCTTACCATTAGGCGGGGGCACAGATACGCAGTATTTT | CASSLPLGGGTDTQYF | once | . | TRBJ2-3 | 16 | TRBV7-2
TGTGCCAGCAGCAGAACAGGGTCAGGGGAGACCCAGTACTTC | CASSRTGSGETQYF | few | . | TRBJ2-5 | 14 | TRBV7-2
TGTGCCAGCACCACCGCCTCGGACAATGAGCAGTTCTTC | CASTTASDNEQFF | many | . | TRBJ2-1 | 13 | TRBV2
TGTGCCACCGGAGTGCTAGCGGGCTCCAATGAGCAGTTCTTC | CATGVLAGSNEQFF | few | TRBD2 | TRBJ2-1 | 14 | TRBV7-8